This T cell receptor (beta chain) was sequenced during a study of shared clonotypes between healthy human individuals. Clones were sequenced by immunoSEQ multiplex PCR, and TCRdb holds only the in-frame ones, with some missing. The sample has approximately 400,000 clones; 90% to 97% are singletons. Per the germline V gene, CDR1 is SGDLS and CDR2 is YYNGEE. J was trimmed by 3 bases and V by 3 bases; bases with no gene match: 10. The CDR3 extends over 18 amino acids. What was sequenced was memory CD8+ T cells sorted from blood. The subset was: CD45RO+ cells pooled with CCR7-negative TemRA cells. The sequence derives from a young man in good health. This chain joins TRBV9 and TRBJ2-7; 15 nucleotides agree with TRBD2. CDR3 protein: CASSARTSGRAPLYEQYF. Written as DNA, the CDR3 is TGTGCCAGCAGCGCCCGGACTAGCGGGAGGGCCCCCCTCTACGAGCAGTACTTC.